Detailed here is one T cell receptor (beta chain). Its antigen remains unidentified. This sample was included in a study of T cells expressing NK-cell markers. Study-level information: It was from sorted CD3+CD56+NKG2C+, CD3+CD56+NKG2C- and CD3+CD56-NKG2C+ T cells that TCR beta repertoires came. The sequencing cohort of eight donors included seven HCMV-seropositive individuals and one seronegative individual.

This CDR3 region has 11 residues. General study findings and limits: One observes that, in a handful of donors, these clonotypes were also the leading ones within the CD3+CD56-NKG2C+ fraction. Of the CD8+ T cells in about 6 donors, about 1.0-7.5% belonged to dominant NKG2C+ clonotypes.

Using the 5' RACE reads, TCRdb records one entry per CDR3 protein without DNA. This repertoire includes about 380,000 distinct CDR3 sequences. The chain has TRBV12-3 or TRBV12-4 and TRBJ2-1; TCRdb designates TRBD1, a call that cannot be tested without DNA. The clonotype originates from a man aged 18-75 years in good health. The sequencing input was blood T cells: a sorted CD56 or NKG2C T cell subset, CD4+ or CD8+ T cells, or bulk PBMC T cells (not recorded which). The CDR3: CASSLRGEQFF.